The 12 T cell receptor beta chains reported below all come from one sample, sequenced in a study of shared T cell receptors in the human thymus. Data came from immunoSEQ multiplex PCR; TCRdb stores just in-frame clones and leaves some out. The sample shows some 700,000 clones, roughly 88% of them seen only once. This same sample was also part of a study on human thymus T cells.

The sequenced material came from thymocytes. The receptor set was obtained from a boy in the first two years of life with a congenital heart defect.

The CDR3 nucleotides read TGTGCCAGCAGTGAAGGAGACGGGACACTGAACTATGGCTACACCTTC. Its protein product is CASSEGDGTLNYGYTF. The V gene is TRBV25-1, the J gene TRBJ1-2, with a tentative D call TRBD1 (6 bases). The CDR3 length is 16 residues. Germline CDR1 is MGHDK and CDR2 is SYGVNS. V gave up 2 bases and J gave up 2 bases, with 15 bases separating them.

The V gene is TRBV28, the J gene TRBJ2-7; D perhaps matches TRBD2 (6 bases). CDR1 and CDR2 (germline): MDHEN, SYDVKM. V lost 8 bases and J 5 bases, leaving 19 bases between the germline ends. This CDR3 comprises 14 residues. The CDR3 is CASGEDKGPNEQYF. The DNA of the CDR3 is TGTGCCAGCGGGGAGGACAAGGGACCTAACGAGCAGTACTTC.

The V call is TRBV7-2, the J call TRBJ2-7, with 10 bases matching TRBD2. V dropped 5 bases and J dropped 6; count of bases not matched to a gene: 13. CDR1 and CDR2 from the germline V gene are SGHTA and FQGNSA. The CDR3 has 16 residues. Written as DNA, the CDR3 is TGTGCCAGCAGCCCTACTAAAGCGGGAGGGTGGCGCGAGCAGTACTTC. Amino acids: CASSPTKAGGWREQYF.

The CDR3 nucleotides are TGTGCCAGCAGTTCGGGCCGGACGAGGGAAGAGACCCAGTACTTC. The encoded protein is CASSSGRTREETQYF. V and J are TRBV27 and TRBJ2-5, with a weak D call TRBD2 (5 bases). The V and J ends lost 4 bases and 3 bases respectively, with 15 bases between them. The CDR3 has 15 amino acids. The germline gives CDR1 MNHEY, CDR2 SMNVEV (reference sequence).

This clone was seen just once. The gene calls are TRBV7-2 and TRBJ2-5; TRBD2 matches 7 bases. There are 16 residues in the CDR3. Trimming removed 5 bases from V and 3 bases from J; junction bases left unmatched: 12. The germline gives CDR1 SGHTA, CDR2 FQGNSA. As DNA, the CDR3 is TGTGCCAGCAGCGTTGGGACTAACCACGGGGAAGAGACCCAGTACTTC. It codes for CASSVGTNHGEETQYF.

The chain is built from TRBV6-1 and TRBJ1-5; D might be TRBD1 (6 bases). CDR1 and CDR2 (germline): MNHNS, SASEGT. This CDR3 has 14 amino acids. V lost 8 bases and J 4 bases, leaving 15 bases between the germline ends. The CDR3 loop reads CASGPGGTNQPQHF. In nucleotides, the CDR3 is TGTGCCAGCGGGCCCGGGGGGACAAATCAGCCCCAGCATTTT.

This clone was seen more than once but under ten times. The J gene is TRBJ2-1, the V gene TRBV29-1, with 8 bases identical to TRBD2. V lost 2 bases to trimming and J lost 3 bases; unmatched junction nucleotides: 9. This CDR3 is built from 16 residues. Germline V gene lookup returns CDR1 SQVTM and CDR2 ANQGSEA. The chain's CDR3 is CSVERGGTRDYNEQFF. CDR3 nucleotides: TGCAGCGTTGAAAGGGGAGGGACTAGGGACTACAATGAGCAGTTCTTC.

The chain combines TRBV11-2 with TRBJ2-7; tentatively, D is TRBD2 (6 bases). The CDR3 is 17 residues long. Trimming pared 2 bases from V and 5 bases from J, leaving 22 bases between. Germline V gives CDR1 SGHAT, CDR2 FQNNGV. The CDR3: CASSLFPTNREYHEQYF. CDR3 DNA sequence: TGTGCCAGCAGCTTATTTCCAACTAACCGGGAGTACCACGAGCAGTACTTC.

J is TRBJ2-1 and V is TRBV11-2, with TRBD1 as a possible D gene (5 bases). Trimming shortened V by 3 bases and J by 2 bases, and 11 bases separated the two germline ends. The CDR3 consists of 15 residues. Per the germline V gene, CDR1 is SGHAT and CDR2 is FQNNGV. Here the CDR3 reads CASSLTFRAYNEQFF. CDR3 in DNA: TGTGCCAGCAGCTTGACGTTCAGGGCCTACAATGAGCAGTTCTTC.

This chain joins TRBV7-6 and TRBJ2-5, with D perhaps TRBD1 (6 bases). V lost 1 base, J lost 3 bases, and 15 bases lay in between. This CDR3 is built from 16 residues. CDR1 is SGHVS, CDR2 FNYEAQ, per germline. The CDR3 region has the DNA TGTGCCAGCAGCTTAGGGCCCAGGGGAGATAAAGAGACCCAGTACTTC. Protein product: CASSLGPRGDKETQYF. The whole variable domain, remainder taken from reference TRBV7-6 and TRBJ2-5, is GAGVSQSPRYKVTKRGQDVALRCDPISGHVSLYWYRQALGQGPEFLTYFNYEAQQDKSGLPNDRFSAERPEGSISTLTIQRTEQRDSAMYRCASSLGPRGDKETQYFGPGTRLLVL.

V and J are TRBV11-3 and TRBJ1-1; 9 bases agree with TRBD1. The CDR3 spans 15 residues. CDR1 is SGHNT and CDR2 is YENEEA in the germline V gene. V lost 4 bases to trimming and J lost 3 bases; unmatched junction nucleotides: 6. The CDR3 DNA follows: TGTGCCAGCAGCTATTACAGGGGGCCGTACACTGAAGCTTTCTTT. Protein: CASSYYRGPYTEAFF.

The gene calls are TRBV5-6 and TRBJ1-2, with a tentative D call TRBD1 (6 bases). Germline loops: CDR1 SGHDT, CDR2 YYEEEE. There are 17 residues in the CDR3. V gave up 1 base and J gave up 0 bases, with 16 bases separating them. CDR3 region: CASSLPHRAPANYGYTF. For the CDR3, the DNA is TGTGCCAGCAGCTTGCCCCACAGGGCACCGGCTAACTATGGCTACACCTTC.